These T cell receptor beta chains were read from a single sample in a study of response to subunit inactivated influenza vaccine. A single record per CDR3 protein comes from TCRdb applying MiXCR to the RT-PCR reads. The sample holds roughly 700,000 distinct CDR3 sequences; about 14% are singletons and the top ten take approximately 7%. Sample: PBMCs from blood, taken 14 to 15 days before vaccination. The receptors originated from a man aged 50-59 years who received an inactivated influenza vaccine. Each CDR3 is given without its conserved first and last residue. The D gene is left open where the match is weak.

V: TRBV20-1; J: TRBJ1-2; D: -; CDR3: SAFFYGYT
V: TRBV4-3; J: TRBJ2-7; D: TRBD2; CDR3: ASSQDGAGGYEQY
V: TRBV21-1; J: TRBJ2-4; D: -; CDR3: ASSKAGEADIQY
V: TRBV20-1; J: TRBJ2-5; D: TRBD2; CDR3: SALVAGGQETQY
V: TRBV20-1; J: TRBJ2-7; D: -; CDR3: SARDSHYEQY
V: TRBV4-2; J: TRBJ2-1; D: TRBD2; CDR3: ASSPLAGGQGFEQF
V: TRBV24-1; J: TRBJ2-2; D: -; CDR3: ATSDIVGGELF
V: TRBV29-1; J: TRBJ2-7; D: TRBD1; CDR3: SAGTGTYEQY
V: TRBV18; J: TRBJ2-1; D: -; CDR3: ASSPPGDSNNEQF
V: TRBV9; J: TRBJ1-3; D: -; CDR3: ASSVEGSGNTIY
V: TRBV7-2; J: TRBJ2-2; D: TRBD1; CDR3: ASSARQGNAGELF
V: TRBV15; J: TRBJ2-3; D: TRBD1; CDR3: ATSSPGTGIADTQY
V: TRBV29-1; J: TRBJ1-2; D: -; CDR3: SVDRDGYT
V: TRBV6-5; J: TRBJ2-5; D: -; CDR3: ASSYGQITQETQY
V: TRBV11-2; J: TRBJ2-3; D: TRBD2; CDR3: ASSLRASGRAFRTDTQY
V: TRBV20-1; J: TRBJ1-1; D: -; CDR3: SARDQQGNTEAF
V: TRBV5-1; J: TRBJ1-3; D: TRBD1; CDR3: ASSPTGTGGSGNTIY
V: TRBV12-3/TRBV12-4; J: TRBJ2-3; D: TRBD1; CDR3: ASRKTGGAFDTQY
V: TRBV20-1; J: TRBJ1-1; D: -; CDR3: SARQTWETEAF
V: TRBV28; J: TRBJ1-3; D: -; CDR3: ASSWQGLGGNTIY
V: TRBV6-2/TRBV6-3; J: TRBJ2-7; D: TRBD1; CDR3: ASSTGTGWNEQY
V: TRBV4-1; J: TRBJ1-1; D: -; CDR3: ASSHHPSWDTEAF
V: TRBV5-6; J: TRBJ1-2; D: -; CDR3: ASIRTFNTRGLGYT
V: TRBV28; J: TRBJ2-7; D: -; CDR3: ASTRQVGSYEQY
V: TRBV7-2; J: TRBJ2-5; D: TRBD2; CDR3: ASSLVPLAGGVETQY
V: TRBV4-1; J: TRBJ2-1; D: TRBD2; CDR3: ASSQGGSGGYNEQF
V: TRBV5-4; J: TRBJ1-1; D: -; CDR3: ASSFRSGMNTEAF
V: TRBV6-2/TRBV6-3; J: TRBJ2-1; D: -; CDR3: ASSYVGPYNEQF
V: TRBV6-2/TRBV6-3; J: TRBJ1-5; D: -; CDR3: ASSYFHRPEEPQH
V: TRBV6-5; J: TRBJ2-7; D: -; CDR3: ASSSGHPKAGYEQY
V: TRBV7-2; J: TRBJ2-1; D: -; CDR3: ASSLVGGQNNEQF
V: TRBV27; J: TRBJ2-3; D: -; CDR3: ASSLFQSTDTQY
V: TRBV5-1; J: TRBJ2-7; D: TRBD1; CDR3: ASGRDRWDYEQY
V: TRBV28; J: TRBJ2-3; D: TRBD2; CDR3: ASSALAGATDTQY
V: TRBV12-3/TRBV12-4; J: TRBJ1-4; D: TRBD1; CDR3: ASSQGTAPTNEKLF
V: TRBV7-2; J: TRBJ2-1; D: -; CDR3: ASSLDSGAQF
V: TRBV6-2/TRBV6-3; J: TRBJ2-7; D: TRBD2; CDR3: ASSRLAGHYEQY
V: TRBV20-1; J: TRBJ2-3; D: -; CDR3: SARDVREVVKDTQY
V: TRBV12-3/TRBV12-4; J: TRBJ2-1; D: TRBD2; CDR3: ASRTGTSDNEQF
V: TRBV12-3/TRBV12-4; J: TRBJ1-1; D: TRBD1; CDR3: ASSSLTGGINTEAF
V: TRBV29-1; J: TRBJ2-3; D: TRBD2; CDR3: SVEDRLALTDTQY
V: TRBV20-1; J: TRBJ2-5; D: -; CDR3: SAKRTVQETQY